The TCR beta chain described here comes from a study of CD8+ T cells in alopecia areata. General study results and limits: Researchers reported that TCR sharing among patients proved less clear than in mice, possibly HLA-linked.

Isolated RNA was reverse transcribed into cDNA used as the sequencing template. The data were produced by immunoSEQ multiplex PCR, yet TCRdb's version contains in-frame clones alone and is incomplete. The table has around 50,000 clones, almost 97% seen once; the top ten hold about a quarter. CDR3 size: 14 residues. Trimming removed 3 bases from V and 5 bases from J, with 14 bases in between. The germline V gene has CDR1 SGHTA and CDR2 FQGNSA. On this clone itself: The antigen is unknown.

Alopecia areata patients gave lesional scalp punch biopsies and peripheral blood samples. The source is a human donor with alopecia areata. The chain has TRBV7-2 and TRBJ2-7; D might be TRBD2 (6 bases). The sample here was CD8+ T cells sorted from blood, taken at week 0. The CDR3 region is CASSFPAGSHEQYF. CDR3 bases: TGTGCCAGCAGCTTCCCCGCGGGGTCCCACGAGCAGTACTTC.